This TCR beta chain is drawn from a study of blood T cell repertoires in COVID-19. About the research overall: COVID-19 samples from acute and convalescent phases originated in the United States, Italy and Spain. T cells, B-cell-depleted T cells, or PBMCs provided the cDNA or gDNA that served as material.

Sequenced by immunoSEQ multiplex PCR; TCRdb stores in-frame clones only, minus some. The sample holds about 380,000 clones, approximately 90% seen once. Donors were grouped by their self-reported clinical history. V was pared by 4 bases and J by 3 bases, with 18 bases between. In germline, CDR1 is MDHEN, CDR2 SYDVKM. This CDR3 has 16 amino acids. The receptor comes from a woman aged 18-29 years who had recovered from COVID-19. Sequencing was done on a sample of PBMCs or T cells enriched from blood (not recorded which). This chain uses TRBV28 with TRBJ1-1, with TRBD1 as a possible D gene (6 bases). CDR3: CASSSPLRGGYTEAFF. The CDR3 DNA reads as TGTGCCAGCAGTTCTCCTCTCAGGGGAGGGTACACTGAAGCTTTCTTT.